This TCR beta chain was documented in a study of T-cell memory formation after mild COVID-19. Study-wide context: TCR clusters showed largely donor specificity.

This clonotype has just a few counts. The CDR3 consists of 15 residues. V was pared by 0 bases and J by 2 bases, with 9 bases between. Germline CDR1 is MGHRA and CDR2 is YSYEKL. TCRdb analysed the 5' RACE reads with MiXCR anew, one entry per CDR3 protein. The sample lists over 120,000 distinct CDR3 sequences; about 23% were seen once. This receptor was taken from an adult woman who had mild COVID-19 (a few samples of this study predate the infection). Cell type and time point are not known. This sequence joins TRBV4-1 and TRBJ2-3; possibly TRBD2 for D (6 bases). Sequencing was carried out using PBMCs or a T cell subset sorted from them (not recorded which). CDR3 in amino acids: CASSQEVLATDTQYF. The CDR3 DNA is TGCGCCAGCAGCCAAGAGGTACTAGCCACAGATACGCAGTATTTT.